This TCR beta chain was profiled in a study of blood T cell repertoires in COVID-19. Clones were read by immunoSEQ multiplex PCR, and TCRdb kept only the in-frame ones, dropping some. The sample holds roughly 200,000 clones, about 85% seen once. Trimming left V 11 bases short and J 3 bases short, with 16 bases between. Germline CDR1 reads SNHLY; CDR2 reads FYNNEI. This CDR3 contains 13 residues. The chain links TRBV2 to TRBJ1-2, with D maybe TRBD1 (6 bases). This receptor was obtained from a woman over 75 with acute or convalescent COVID-19. Sequenced input: peripheral blood. The CDR3 DNA reads TGTGCCGGCCGGGACACGGGGCACTATGGCTACACCTTC. This encodes CAGRDTGHYGYTF.